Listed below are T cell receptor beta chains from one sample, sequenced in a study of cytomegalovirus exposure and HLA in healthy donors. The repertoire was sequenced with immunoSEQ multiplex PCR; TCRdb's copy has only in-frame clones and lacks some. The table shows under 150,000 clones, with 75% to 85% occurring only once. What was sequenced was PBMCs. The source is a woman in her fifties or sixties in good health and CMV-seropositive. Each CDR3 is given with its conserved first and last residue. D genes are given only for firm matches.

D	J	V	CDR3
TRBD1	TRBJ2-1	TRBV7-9	CASSVGQGATDEQFF
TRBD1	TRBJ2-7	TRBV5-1	CASSGQGASYEQYF
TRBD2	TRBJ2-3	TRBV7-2	CASSFRRSGRDTQYF
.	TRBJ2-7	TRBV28	CASSSSGQGRWEQYF
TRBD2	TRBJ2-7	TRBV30	CAWNTPGLAVAYEQYF
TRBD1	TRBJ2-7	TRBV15	CATSSGQGAYEQYF
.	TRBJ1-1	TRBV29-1	CSVDLGPGDTEAFF
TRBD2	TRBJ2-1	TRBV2	CASGTSLAFNEQFF
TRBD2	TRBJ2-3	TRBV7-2	CASKYYATSGGAVDTQYF
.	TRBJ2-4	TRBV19	CASRAGQNIQYF
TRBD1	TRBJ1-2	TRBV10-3	CATFGDSLNYGYTF
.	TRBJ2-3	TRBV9	CASSARDFTDTQYF
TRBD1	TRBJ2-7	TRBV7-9	CASRSRQGAGGYEQYF
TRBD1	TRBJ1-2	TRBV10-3	CAIRTGDGYTF
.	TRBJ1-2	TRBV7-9	CASSQTAYGYTF
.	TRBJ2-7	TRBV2	CASRREYEQYF
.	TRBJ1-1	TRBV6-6	CASRVRVSTEAFF
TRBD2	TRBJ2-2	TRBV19	CASSQLLAGVIGTGELFF
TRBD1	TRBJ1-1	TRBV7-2	CASSHRGQNTEAFF
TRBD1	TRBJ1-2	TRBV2	CASSFDRGANYGYTF
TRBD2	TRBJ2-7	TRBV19	CASSPGTSGRYEQYF
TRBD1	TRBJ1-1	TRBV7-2	CASSPDREHTEAFF
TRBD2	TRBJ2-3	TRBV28	CASSDPRLAGLLATDTQYF
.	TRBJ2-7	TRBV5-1	CASSLEQKGYEQYF
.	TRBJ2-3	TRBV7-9	CASSPQKRSGTDTQYF
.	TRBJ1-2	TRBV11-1	CASSPPSGYGYTF
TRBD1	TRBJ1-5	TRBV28	CASSLKQGAYQPQHF